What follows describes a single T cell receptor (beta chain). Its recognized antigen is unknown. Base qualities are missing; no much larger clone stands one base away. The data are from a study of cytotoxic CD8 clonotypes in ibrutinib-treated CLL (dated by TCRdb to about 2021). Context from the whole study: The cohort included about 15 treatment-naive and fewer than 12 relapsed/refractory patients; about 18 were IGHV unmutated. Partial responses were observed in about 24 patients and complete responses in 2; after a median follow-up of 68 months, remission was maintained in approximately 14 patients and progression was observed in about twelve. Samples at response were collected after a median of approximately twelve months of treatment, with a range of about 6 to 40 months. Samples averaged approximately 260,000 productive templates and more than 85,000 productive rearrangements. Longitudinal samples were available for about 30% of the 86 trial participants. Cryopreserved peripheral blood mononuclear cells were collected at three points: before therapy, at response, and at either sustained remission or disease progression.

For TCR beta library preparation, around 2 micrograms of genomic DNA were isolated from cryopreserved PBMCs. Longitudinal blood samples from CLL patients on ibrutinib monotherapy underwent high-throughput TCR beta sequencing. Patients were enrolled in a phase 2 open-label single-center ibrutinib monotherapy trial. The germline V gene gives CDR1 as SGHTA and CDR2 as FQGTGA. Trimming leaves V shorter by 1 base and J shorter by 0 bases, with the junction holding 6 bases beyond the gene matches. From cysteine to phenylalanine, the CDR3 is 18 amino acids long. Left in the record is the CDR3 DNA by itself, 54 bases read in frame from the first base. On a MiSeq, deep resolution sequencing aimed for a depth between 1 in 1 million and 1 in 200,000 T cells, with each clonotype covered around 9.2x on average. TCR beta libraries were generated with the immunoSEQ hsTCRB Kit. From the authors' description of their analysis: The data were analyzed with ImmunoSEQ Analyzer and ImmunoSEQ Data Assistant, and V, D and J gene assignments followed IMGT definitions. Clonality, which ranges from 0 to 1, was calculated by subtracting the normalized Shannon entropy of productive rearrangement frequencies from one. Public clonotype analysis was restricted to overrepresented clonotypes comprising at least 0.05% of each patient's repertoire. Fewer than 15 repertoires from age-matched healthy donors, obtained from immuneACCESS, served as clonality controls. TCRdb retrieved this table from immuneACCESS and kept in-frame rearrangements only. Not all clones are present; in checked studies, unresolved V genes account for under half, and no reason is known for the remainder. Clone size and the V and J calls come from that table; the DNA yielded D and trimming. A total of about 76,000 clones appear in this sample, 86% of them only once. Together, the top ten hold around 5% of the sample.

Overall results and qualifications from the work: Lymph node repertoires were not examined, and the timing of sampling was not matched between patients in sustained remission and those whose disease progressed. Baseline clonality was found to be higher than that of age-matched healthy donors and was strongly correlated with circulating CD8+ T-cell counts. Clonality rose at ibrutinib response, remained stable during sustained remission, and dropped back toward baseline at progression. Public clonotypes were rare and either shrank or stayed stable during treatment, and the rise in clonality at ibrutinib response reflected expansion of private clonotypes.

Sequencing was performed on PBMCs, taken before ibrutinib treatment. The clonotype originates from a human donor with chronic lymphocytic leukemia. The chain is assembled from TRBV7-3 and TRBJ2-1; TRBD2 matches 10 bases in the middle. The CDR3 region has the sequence CASSLIAGGPSSYNEQFF. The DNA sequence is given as TGTGCCAGCAGCTTAATAGCGGGAGGCCCGAGCTCCTACAATGAGCAGTTCTTC.